This note documents a single T cell receptor (beta chain) sequence. This entry comes from a study of blood T cell repertoires in COVID-19. Study as a whole: Acute and convalescent COVID-19 specimens originated in the United States, Italy and Spain. T cells, B-cell-depleted T cells, or PBMCs supplied cDNA or gDNA.

Authors' processing steps: Amplification of reference gene primers provided the estimated nucleated cell counts. Repertoires were generated with immunoSEQ multiplex PCR, while TCRdb's copy carries only in-frame clones and drops some. V, J and clone size are taken as reported in that table, and D and trimming were inferred from the DNA itself. The sample consists of more than 85,000 clones, over 60% of them appearing once. CDR1 is SGHTA and CDR2 is FQGNSA in the germline V gene. With 5 bases clipped from V and 1 base from J, the junction kept 15 bases outside the gene matches. The CDR3 covers 19 residues.

This clonotype was obtained from a woman older than 75 with acute or convalescent COVID-19. Input material: peripheral blood. V is TRBV7-2 and J is TRBJ2-2; 8 nucleotides align to TRBD2. CDR3 nucleotide sequence: TGTGCCAGCAGCCGGAGCGGGAGTAGCCGGAATAAGAACACCGGGGAGCTGTTTTTT. It is translated as CASSRSGSSRNKNTGELFF. Full variable domain (outside the CDR3, taken from reference TRBV7-2 and TRBJ2-2): GAGVSQSPSNKVTEKGKDVELRCDPISGHTALYWYRQSLGQGLEFLIYFQGNSAPDKSGLPSDRFSAERTGGSVSTLTIQRTQQEDSAVYLCASSRSGSSRNKNTGELFFGEGSRLTVL.